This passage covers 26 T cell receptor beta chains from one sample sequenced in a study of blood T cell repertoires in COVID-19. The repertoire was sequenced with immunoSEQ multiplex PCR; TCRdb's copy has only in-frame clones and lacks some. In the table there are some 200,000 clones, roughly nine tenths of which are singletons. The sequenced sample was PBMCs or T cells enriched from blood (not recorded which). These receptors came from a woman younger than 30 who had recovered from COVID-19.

The CDR3 DNA sequence: TGTGCCAGCAGCCAAACAGGGGCCCCCTACAATGAGCAGTTCTTC. Amino acid sequence: CASSQTGAPYNEQFF. This chain uses TRBV3-1 (or the pseudogene TRBV3-2) with TRBJ2-1; 7 nucleotides align to TRBD1. The V segment lost 2 bases and the J segment 2 bases; nucleotides outside the gene matches: 3. CDR3 length: 15 amino acids. CDR1 LGHDT and CDR2 YNNKEL come from the germline V gene (reference sequence).

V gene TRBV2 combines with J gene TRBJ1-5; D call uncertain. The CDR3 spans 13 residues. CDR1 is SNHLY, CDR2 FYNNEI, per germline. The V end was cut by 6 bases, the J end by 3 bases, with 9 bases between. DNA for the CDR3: TGTGCCAGCAGCAAAGACTCCAATCAGCCCCAGCATTTT. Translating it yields CASSKDSNQPQHF. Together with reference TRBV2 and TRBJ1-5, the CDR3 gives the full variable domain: EPEVTQTPSHQVTQMGQEVILRCVPISNHLYFYWYRQILGQKVEFLVSFYNNEISEKSEIFDDQFSVERPDGSNFTLKIRSTKLEDSAMYFCASSKDSNQPQHFGDGTRLSIL.

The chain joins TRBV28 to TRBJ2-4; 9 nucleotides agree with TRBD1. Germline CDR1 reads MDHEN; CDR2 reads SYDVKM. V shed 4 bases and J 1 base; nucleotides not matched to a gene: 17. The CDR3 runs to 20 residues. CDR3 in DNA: TGTGCCAGCAGTTATGAGGGGACCGGGACAGGGTCGTTTGCCAAAAACATTCAGTACTTC. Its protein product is CASSYEGTGTGSFAKNIQYF. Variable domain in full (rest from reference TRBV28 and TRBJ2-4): DVKVTQSSRYLVKRTGEKVFLECVQDMDHENMFWYRQDPGLGLRLIYFSYDVKMKEKGDIPEGYSVSREKKERFSLILESASTNQTSMYLCASSYEGTGTGSFAKNIQYFGAGTRLSVL.

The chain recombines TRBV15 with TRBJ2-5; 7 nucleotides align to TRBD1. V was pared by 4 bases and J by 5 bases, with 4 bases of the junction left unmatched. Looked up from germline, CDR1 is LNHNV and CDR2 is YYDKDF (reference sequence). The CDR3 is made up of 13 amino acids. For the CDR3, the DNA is TGTGCCACCAGCAAAGACAGGGCGGAGACCCAGTACTTC. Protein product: CATSKDRAETQYF. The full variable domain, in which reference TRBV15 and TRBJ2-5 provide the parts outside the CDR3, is DAMVIQNPRYQVTQFGKPVTLSCSQTLNHNVMYWYQQKSSQAPKLLFHYYDKDFNNEADTPDNFQSRRPNTSFCFLDIRSPGLGDTAMYLCATSKDRAETQYFGPGTRLLVL.

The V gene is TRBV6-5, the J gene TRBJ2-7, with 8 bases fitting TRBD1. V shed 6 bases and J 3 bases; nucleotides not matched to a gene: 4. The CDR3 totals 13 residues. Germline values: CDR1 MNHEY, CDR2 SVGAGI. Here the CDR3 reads CASRGQENYEQYF. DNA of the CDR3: TGTGCCAGCAGGGGACAGGAGAACTACGAGCAGTACTTC.

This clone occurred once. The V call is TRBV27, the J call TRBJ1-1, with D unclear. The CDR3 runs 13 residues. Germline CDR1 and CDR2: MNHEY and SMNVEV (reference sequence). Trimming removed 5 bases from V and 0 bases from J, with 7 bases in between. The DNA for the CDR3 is TGTGCCAGCAGTCTCTCCGTGAACACTGAAGCTTTCTTT. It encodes CASSLSVNTEAFF.

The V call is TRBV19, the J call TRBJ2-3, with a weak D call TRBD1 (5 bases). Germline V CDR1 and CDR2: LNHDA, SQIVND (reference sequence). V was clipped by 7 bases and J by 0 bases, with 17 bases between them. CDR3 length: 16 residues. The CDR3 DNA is TGTGCCAGTAAAGTACGTACAGGAGCTAGCACAGATACGCAGTATTTT. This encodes CASKVRTGASTDTQYF.

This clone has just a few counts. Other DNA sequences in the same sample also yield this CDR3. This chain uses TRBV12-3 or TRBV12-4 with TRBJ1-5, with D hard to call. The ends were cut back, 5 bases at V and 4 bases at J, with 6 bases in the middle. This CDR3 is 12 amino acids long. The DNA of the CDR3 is TGTGCCAGCAGTCCACTTAATCAGCCCCAGCATTTT. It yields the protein CASSPLNQPQHF.

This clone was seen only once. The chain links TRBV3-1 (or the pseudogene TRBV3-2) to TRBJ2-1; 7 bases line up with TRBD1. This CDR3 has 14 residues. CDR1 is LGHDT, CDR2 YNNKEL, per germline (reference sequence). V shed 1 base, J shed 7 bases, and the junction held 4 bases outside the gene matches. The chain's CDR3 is CASSQGPTGNEQFF. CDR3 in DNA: TGTGCCAGCAGCCAAGGACCGACAGGGAATGAGCAGTTCTTC.

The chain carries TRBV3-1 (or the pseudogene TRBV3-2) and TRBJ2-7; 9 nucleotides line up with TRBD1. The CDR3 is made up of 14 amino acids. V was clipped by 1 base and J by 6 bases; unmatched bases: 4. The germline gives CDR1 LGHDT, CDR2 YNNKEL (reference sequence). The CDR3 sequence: CASSQVQGAGEQYF. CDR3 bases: TGTGCCAGCAGCCAAGTACAGGGGGCGGGCGAGCAGTACTTC.

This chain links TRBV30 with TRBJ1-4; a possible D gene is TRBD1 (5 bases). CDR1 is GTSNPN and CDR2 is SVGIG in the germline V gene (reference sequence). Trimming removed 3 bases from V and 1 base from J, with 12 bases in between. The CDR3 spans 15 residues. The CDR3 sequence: CAWSFSRVTNEKLFF. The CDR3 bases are TGTGCCTGGAGCTTCTCCAGGGTAACTAATGAAAAACTGTTTTTT.

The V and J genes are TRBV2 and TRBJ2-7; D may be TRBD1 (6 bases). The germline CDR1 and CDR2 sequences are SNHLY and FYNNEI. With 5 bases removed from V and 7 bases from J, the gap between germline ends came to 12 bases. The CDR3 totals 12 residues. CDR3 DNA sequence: TGTGCCAGCAGTTCAGGGGTGGGAGAGCAGTACTTC. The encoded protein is CASSSGVGEQYF.

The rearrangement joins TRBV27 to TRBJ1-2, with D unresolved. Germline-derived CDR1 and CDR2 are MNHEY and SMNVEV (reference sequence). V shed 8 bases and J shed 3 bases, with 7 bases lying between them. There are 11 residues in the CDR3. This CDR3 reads CASRSDYGYTF. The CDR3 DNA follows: TGTGCCAGCCGTTCGGACTATGGCTACACCTTC.

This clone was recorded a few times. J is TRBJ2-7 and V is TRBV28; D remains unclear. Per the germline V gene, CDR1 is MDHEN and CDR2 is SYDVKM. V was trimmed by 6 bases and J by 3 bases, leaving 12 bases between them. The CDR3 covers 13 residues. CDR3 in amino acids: CASRQVYRYEQYF. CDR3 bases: TGTGCCAGCAGGCAGGTTTACCGCTACGAGCAGTACTTC.

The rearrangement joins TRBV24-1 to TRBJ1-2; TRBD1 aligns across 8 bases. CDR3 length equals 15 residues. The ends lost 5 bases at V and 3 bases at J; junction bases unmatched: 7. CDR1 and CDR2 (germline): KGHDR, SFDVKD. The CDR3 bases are TGTGCCACCAGTGTGGGGCAGGGGGCGGACTATGGCTACACCTTC. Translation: CATSVGQGADYGYTF.

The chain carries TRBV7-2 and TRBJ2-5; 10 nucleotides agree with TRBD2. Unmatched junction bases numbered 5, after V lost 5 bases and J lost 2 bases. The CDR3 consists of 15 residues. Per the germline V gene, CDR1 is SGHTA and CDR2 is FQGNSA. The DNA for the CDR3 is TGTGCCAGCAGCCGTAGCGGGGGGAGACAAGAGACCCAGTACTTC. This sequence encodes CASSRSGGRQETQYF.

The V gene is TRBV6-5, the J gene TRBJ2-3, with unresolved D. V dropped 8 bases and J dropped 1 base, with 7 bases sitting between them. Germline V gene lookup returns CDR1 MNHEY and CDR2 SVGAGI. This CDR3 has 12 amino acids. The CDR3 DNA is TGTGCCAGCTCTGAGGGCACAGATACGCAGTATTTT. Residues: CASSEGTDTQYF.

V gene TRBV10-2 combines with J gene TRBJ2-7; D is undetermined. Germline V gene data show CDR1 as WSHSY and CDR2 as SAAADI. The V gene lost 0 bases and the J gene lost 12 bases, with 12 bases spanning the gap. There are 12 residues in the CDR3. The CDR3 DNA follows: TGCGCCAGCAGTGAGTCGACCCAGGTACCGTACTTC. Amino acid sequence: CASSESTQVPYF.

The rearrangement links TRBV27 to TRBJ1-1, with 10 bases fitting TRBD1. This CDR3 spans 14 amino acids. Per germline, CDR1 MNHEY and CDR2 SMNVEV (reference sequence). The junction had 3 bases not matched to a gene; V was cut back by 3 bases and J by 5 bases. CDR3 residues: CASSFRTGGTEAFF. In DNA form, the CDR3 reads TGTGCCAGCAGTTTTCGGACAGGGGGGACTGAAGCTTTCTTT.

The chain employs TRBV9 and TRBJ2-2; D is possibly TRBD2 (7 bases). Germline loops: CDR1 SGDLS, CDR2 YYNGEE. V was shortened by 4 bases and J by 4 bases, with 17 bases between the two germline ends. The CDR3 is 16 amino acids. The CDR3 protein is CASSQLEGGPTGELFF. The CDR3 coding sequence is TGTGCCAGCAGCCAGCTCGAGGGGGGGCCCACCGGGGAGCTGTTTTTT.

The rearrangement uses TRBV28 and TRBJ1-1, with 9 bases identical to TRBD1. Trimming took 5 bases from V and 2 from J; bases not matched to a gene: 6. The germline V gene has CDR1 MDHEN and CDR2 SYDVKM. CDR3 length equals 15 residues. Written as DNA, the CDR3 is TGTGCCAGCAGTGCCTACAGGGGGCGCAACACTGAAGCTTTCTTT. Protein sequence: CASSAYRGRNTEAFF.

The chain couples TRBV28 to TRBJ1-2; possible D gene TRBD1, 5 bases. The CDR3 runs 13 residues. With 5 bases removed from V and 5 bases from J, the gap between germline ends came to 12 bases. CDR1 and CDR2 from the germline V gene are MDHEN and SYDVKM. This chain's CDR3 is CASSQTEIYGYTF. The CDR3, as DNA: TGTGCCAGCAGTCAGACAGAGATTTATGGCTACACCTTC.

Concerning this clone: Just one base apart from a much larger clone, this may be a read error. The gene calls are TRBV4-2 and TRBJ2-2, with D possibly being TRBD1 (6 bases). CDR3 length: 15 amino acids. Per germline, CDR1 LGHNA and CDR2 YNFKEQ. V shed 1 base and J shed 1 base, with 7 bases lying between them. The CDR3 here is CASSQGTVNTGELFF. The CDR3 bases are TGTGCCAGCAGCCAAGGGACAGTGAACACCGGGGAGCTGTTTTTT.

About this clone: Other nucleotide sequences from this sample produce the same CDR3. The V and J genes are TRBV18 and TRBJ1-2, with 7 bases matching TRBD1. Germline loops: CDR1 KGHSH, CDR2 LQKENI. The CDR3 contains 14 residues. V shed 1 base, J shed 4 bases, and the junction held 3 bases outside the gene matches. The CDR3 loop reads CASSPQGAGYGYTF. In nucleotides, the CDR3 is TGTGCCAGCTCACCACAGGGGGCCGGCTATGGCTACACCTTC. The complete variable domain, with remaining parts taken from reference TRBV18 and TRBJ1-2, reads NAGVMQNPRHLVRRRGQEARLRCSPMKGHSHVYWYRQLPEEGLKFMVYLQKENIIDESGMPKERFSAEFPKEGPSILRIQQVVRGDSAAYFCASSPQGAGYGYTFGSGTRLTVV.

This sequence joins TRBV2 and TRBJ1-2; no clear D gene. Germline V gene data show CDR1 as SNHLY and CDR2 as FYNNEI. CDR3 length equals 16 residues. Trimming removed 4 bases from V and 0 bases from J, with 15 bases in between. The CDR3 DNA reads TGTGCCAGCAGTGTCGACGGGATCCGAGCTAACTATGGCTACACCTTC. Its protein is CASSVDGIRANYGYTF.

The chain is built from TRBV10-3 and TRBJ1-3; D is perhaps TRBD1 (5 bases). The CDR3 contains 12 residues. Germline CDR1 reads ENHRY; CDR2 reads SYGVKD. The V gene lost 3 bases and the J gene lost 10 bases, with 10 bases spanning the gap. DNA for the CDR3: TGTGCCATCAGTGATGGCAGGGAAACCATATATTTT. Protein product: CAISDGRETIYF.